Sequencing of this T cell receptor (beta chain) was carried out in a study of CD8 T cells in Susac syndrome. CDR3 length: 14 amino acids. Trimming took off 4 bases at V and 3 bases at J, with 13 bases between the two ends. CDR1 is SGDLS and CDR2 is YYNGEE in the germline V gene. CD8+ and CD4+ T cells from blood underwent TCR beta sequencing. In the multiple sclerosis control group, patients were treatment-naive and had stable or active relapsing-remitting disease. Negative isolation yielded CD8+ and CD4+ T cells; FACS enriched TEMRA cells. Random hexamers were used to reverse transcribe an amount of roughly 0.45 to 1 ug RNA. One entry per CDR3 protein, called by TCRdb with MiXCR from the immunoSEQ multiplex PCR reads. The table shows 150,000 to 200,000 distinct CDR3 sequences, with 85% to 95% occurring only once.

The sequenced sample was CD8+ T cells from PBMCs. The receptor was isolated from a human donor with multiple sclerosis. This chain connects TRBV9 to TRBJ1-1; D perhaps matches TRBD1 (5 bases). The chain's CDR3 is CASSTGRSDTEAFF. DNA for the CDR3: TGTGCCAGCAGCACGGGACGAAGCGACACTGAAGCTTTCTTT.